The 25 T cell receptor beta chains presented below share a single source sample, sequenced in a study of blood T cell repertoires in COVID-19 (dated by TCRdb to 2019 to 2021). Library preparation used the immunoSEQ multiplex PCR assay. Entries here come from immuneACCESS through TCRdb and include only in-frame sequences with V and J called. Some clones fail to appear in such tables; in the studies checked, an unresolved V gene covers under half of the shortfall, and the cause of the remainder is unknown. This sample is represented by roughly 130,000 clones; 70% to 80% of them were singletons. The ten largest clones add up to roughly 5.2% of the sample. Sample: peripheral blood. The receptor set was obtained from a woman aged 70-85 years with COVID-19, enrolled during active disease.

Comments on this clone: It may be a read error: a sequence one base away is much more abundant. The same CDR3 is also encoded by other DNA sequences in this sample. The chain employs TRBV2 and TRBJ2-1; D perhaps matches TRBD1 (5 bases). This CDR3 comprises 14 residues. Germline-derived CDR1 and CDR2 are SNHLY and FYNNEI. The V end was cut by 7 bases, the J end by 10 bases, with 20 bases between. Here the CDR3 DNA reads TGTGCCAGCACCCGATCAGATGTTCAGGGAGAGCAGTTCTTC. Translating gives CASTRSDVQGEQFF.

Here the CDR3 reads CASSYGNHNQPQHF. The CDR3 nucleotides are TGTGCCAGCAGTTACGGCAACCACAATCAGCCCCAGCATTTT. The rearrangement joins TRBV6-2 or TRBV6-3 to TRBJ1-5; no definite D call. The CDR3 is made up of 14 amino acids. Germline V CDR1 and CDR2: MNHEY, SVGEGT. V lost 2 bases and J 3 bases, leaving 8 bases between the germline ends.

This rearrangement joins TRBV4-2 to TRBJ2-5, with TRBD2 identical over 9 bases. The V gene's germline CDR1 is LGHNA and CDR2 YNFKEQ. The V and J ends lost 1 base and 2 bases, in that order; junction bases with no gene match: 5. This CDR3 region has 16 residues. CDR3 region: CASSQVLAGRQETQYF. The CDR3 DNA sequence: TGTGCCAGCAGCCAAGTCCTAGCGGGGAGGCAAGAGACCCAGTACTTC.

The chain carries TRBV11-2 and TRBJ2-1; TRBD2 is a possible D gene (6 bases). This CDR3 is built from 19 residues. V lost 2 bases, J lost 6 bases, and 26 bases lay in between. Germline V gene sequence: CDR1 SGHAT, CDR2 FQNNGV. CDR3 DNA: TGTGCCAGCAGCTTAAATTTGGGACTCTCGCTCGGGGGTGGCAATGAGCAGTTCTTC. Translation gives CASSLNLGLSLGGGNEQFF.

The CDR3 sequence: CASSGAHYGYTF. CDR3 DNA sequence: TGTGCCAGCAGCGGAGCCCACTATGGCTACACCTTC. V is TRBV9 and J is TRBJ1-2; no definite D call. The CDR3 sequence is 12 residues long. The germline V gene has CDR1 SGDLS and CDR2 YYNGEE. V dropped 3 bases and J dropped 3 bases, with 6 bases sitting between them.

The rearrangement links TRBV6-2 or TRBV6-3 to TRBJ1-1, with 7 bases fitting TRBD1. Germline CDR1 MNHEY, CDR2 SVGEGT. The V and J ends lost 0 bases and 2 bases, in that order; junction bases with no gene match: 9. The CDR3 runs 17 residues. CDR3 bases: TGTGCCAGCAGTTACTCGACGAGGGACAGCTTTAACACTGAAGCTTTCTTT. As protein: CASSYSTRDSFNTEAFF.

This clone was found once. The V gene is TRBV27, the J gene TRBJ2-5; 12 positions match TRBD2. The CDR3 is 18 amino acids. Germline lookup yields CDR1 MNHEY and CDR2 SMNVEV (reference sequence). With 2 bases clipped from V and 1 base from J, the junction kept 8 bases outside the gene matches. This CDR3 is CASSLGLLAGGSQETQYF. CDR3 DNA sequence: TGTGCCAGCAGTTTAGGCCTACTAGCGGGGGGATCCCAAGAGACCCAGTACTTC.

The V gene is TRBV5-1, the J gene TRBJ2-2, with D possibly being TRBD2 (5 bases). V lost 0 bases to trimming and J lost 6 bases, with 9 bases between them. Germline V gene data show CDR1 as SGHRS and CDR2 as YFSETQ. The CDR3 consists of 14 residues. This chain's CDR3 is CASSLEADAGELFF. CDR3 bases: TGCGCCAGCAGCTTGGAAGCGGATGCCGGGGAGCTGTTTTTT.

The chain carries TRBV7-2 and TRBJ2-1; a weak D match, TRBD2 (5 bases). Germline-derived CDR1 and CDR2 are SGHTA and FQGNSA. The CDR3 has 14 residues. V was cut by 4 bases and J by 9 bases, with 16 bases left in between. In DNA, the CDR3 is TGTGCCAGCAGCTGGTCACGGGAAGGTACTGAGCAGTTCTTC. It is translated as CASSWSREGTEQFF.

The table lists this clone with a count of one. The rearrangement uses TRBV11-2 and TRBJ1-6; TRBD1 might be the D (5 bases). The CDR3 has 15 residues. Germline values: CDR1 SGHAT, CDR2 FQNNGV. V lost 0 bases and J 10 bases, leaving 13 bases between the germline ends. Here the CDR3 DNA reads TGTGCCAGCAGCTTAGAACCAGGGAAAGAATCACCCCTCCACTTT. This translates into CASSLEPGKESPLHF. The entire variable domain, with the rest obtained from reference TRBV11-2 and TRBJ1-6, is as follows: EAGVAQSPRYKIIEKRQSVAFWCNPISGHATLYWYQQILGQGPKLLIQFQNNGVVDDSQLPKDRFSAERLKGVDSTLKIQPAKLEDSAVYLCASSLEPGKESPLHFGNGTRLTVT.

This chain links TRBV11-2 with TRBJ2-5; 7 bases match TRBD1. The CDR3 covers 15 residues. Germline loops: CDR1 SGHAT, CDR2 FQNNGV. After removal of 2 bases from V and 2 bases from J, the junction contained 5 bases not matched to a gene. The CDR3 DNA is TGTGCCAGCAGCTTATCGGGACAGCCTCAAGAGACCCAGTACTTC. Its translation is CASSLSGQPQETQYF.

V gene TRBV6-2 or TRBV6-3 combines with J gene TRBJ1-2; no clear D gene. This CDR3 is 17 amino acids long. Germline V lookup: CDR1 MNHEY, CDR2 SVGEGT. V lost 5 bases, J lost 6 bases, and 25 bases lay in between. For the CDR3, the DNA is TGTGCCAGCAGTCTGGGCCAGAACAGCCAGCTTATCGATGGCTACACCTTC. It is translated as CASSLGQNSQLIDGYTF.

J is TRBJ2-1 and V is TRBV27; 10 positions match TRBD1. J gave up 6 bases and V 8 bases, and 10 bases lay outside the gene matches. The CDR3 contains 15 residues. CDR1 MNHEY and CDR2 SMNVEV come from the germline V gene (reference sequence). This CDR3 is CASLTKRDRGNEQFF. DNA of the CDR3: TGTGCCAGCCTTACCAAGCGGGACAGGGGCAATGAGCAGTTCTTC.

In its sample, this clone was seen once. CDR3 nucleotides: TGTGCCAGCAGTGGGACAGGGAATACTTACGAGCAGTACTTC. Translating gives CASSGTGNTYEQYF. The chain recombines TRBV2 with TRBJ2-7; TRBD1 matches at 8 bases. The CDR3 sequence is 14 residues long. V lost 4 bases to trimming and J lost 4 bases; unmatched junction nucleotides: 6. Germline V gene lookup returns CDR1 SNHLY and CDR2 FYNNEI.

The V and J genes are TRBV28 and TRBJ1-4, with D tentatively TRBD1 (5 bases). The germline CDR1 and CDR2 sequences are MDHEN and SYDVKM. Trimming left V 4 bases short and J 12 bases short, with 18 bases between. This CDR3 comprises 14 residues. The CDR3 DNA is TGTGCCAGCAGTTCCCCAACTCCGGGGGTTCAACTGTTTTTT. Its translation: CASSSPTPGVQLFF.

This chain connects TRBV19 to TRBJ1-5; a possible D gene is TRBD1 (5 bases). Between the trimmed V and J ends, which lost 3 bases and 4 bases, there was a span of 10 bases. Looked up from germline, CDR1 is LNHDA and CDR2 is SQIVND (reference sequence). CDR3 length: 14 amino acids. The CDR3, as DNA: TGTGCCAGTAGTATTCCCCGGACAAATCAGCCCCAGCATTTT. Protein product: CASSIPRTNQPQHF.

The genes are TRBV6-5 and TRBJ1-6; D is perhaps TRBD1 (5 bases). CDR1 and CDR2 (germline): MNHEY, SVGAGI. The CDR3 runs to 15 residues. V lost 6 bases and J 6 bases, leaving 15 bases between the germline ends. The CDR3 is CASSSRPGVNSPLHF. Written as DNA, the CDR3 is TGTGCCAGCAGCTCTCGCCCGGGGGTTAATTCACCCCTCCACTTT.

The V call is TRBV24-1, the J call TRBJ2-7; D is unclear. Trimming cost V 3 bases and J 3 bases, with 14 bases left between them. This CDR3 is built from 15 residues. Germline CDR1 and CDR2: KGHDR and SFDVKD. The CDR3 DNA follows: TGTGCCACCAGTGATCCAAACTCGGGTCGCTACGAGCAGTACTTC. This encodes CATSDPNSGRYEQYF.

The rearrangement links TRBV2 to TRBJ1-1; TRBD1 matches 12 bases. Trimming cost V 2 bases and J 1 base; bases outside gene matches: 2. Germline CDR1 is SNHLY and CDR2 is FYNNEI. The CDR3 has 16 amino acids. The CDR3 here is CASSEMGQGANTEAFF. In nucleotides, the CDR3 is TGTGCCAGCAGTGAAATGGGACAGGGGGCGAACACTGAAGCTTTCTTT.

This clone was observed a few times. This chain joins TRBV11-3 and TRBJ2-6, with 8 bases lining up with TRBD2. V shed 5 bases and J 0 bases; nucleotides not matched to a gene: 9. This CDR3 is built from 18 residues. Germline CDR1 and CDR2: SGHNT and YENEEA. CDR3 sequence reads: CASSPGGQGSSGANVLTF. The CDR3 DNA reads TGTGCCAGCAGCCCGGGGGGGCAGGGAAGCTCTGGGGCCAACGTCCTGACTTTC.

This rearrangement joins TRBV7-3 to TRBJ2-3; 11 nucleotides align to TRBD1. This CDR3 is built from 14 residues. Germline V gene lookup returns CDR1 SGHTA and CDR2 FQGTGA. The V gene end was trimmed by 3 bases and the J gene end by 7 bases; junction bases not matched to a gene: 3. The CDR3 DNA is TGTGCCAGCAGCTTCGGACAGGGGGCAAATACGCAGTATTTT. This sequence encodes CASSFGQGANTQYF.

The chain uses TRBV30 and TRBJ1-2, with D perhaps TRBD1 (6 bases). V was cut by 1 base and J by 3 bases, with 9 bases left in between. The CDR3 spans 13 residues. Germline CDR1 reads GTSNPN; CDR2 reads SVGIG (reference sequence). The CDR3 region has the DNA TGTGCCTGGAGTGGACAGGTCCACTATGGCTACACCTTC. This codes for CAWSGQVHYGYTF.

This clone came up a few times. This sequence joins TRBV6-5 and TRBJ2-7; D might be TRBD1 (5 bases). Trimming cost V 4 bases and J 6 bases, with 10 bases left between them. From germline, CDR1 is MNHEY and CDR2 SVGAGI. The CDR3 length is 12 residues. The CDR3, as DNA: TGTGCCAGCAGTTGGCAGGGAAGCGAGCAGTACTTC. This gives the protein CASSWQGSEQYF.

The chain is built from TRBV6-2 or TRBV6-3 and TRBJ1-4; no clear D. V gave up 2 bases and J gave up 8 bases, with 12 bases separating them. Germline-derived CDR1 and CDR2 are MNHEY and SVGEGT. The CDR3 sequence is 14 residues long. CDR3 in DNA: TGTGCCAGCAGTTACGTGTCAGGCGGGGAAAAACTGTTTTTT. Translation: CASSYVSGGEKLFF.

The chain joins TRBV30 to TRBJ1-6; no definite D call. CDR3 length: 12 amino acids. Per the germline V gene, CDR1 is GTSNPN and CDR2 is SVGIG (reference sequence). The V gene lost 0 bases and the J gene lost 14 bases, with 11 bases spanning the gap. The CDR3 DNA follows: TGTGCCTGGAGTGTACGTCAGAACACCCTCCACTTT. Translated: CAWSVRQNTLHF.